This T cell receptor (beta chain) was identified during a study of post-analysis software for immune sequencing data (dated by TCRdb to the mid-2010s). Study-wide context: Relapsing-remitting, secondary progressive and progressive-relapsing multiple sclerosis were recorded as disease courses, and subtype annotation was lacking for some patients. Patient repertoires were compared against roughly 10 previously published healthy control repertoires from donors aged roughly 6 to 28 years. A subset of samples was prepared in parallel using single-end sample barcoding, then pooled and co-amplified after Illumina adapter ligation.

To demonstrate the VDJtools post-analysis software, the study profiled TCR beta repertoires from the peripheral blood of about 13 young patients with multiple sclerosis. The multiple sclerosis patients were children and adolescents between about 6 and 16 years of age. Library preparation employed PCR. This sample was sequenced with an Illumina HiSeq 2500. To reduce PCR and sequencing biases, unique molecular identifiers were built into the TCR beta cDNA libraries. Approximately 500,000 cDNA molecules were obtained per 1 to 10 million input T cells, so each molecule approximated one T cell. The same protocol used for the earlier healthy control dataset was applied to prepare and sequence the patient libraries. Samples belonging to the same batch were prepared together, multiplexed and sequenced on a shared HiSeq lane. Turning to the authors' computational methods: Raw barcoded reads were processed with MIGEC, and single-read molecular identifier groups were discarded before consensus assembly and CDR3 extraction. Clonotype tables were post-analysed with VDJtools, and diversity was normalized by down-sampling all datasets to the smallest sample size. In repertoire overlap clustering, CDR3 amino acid sequences, but not nucleotide sequences, were matched to correct batch-related cross-sample contamination. The public reads were reprocessed in TCRdb via fastp at Q25 and MiXCR, keeping in-frame beta chains. CDR3 protein sequences are deduplicated, and each keeps its most common genes and DNA. The V and J calls were determined by TCRdb, not by the authors. The sample data list more than 500,000 distinct CDR3 sequences, and 30% to 40% of these were observed just once. Together, the top ten hold approximately 6% of the sample.

Study-level results and caveats: The multiple sclerosis patient group was slightly younger than the control group. Direct clustering with F measure revealed strong co-clustering of samples prepared in the same batch, which led to a batch-effect correction. Compared with controls, multiple sclerosis patients had significantly lower normalized Chao1 diversity, a finding suggesting substantial peripheral T-cell clonal expansion. Significantly higher frequencies in patients than in controls were found for a handful of TRBV segments, including TRBV5-6, TRBV5-1 and TRBV20-1.

A word on this clonotype: The antigen it recognizes is unknown. There are no base qualities to consult, and no much larger clone falls within one base.

V ends up 3 bases short and J 6 bases short, with an unmatched junction base count of 6. The CDR3, cysteine through phenylalanine, is 14 amino acids long. The CDR3 DNA has 42 bases and is translated from base 1. CDR1 and CDR2 (MNHEY, SMNVEV) derive from the germline V gene (reference sequence). This TCR derives from a girl between 2 and 17 years old with multiple sclerosis. The sequence links TRBV27 to TRBJ1-2; a stretch of 8 junction bases matches TRBD1. The material sequenced was blood. The DNA reads as follows: TGTGCCAGCAGTTTGCTCAGGGGGCAGGATGGCTACACCTTC. Translated, this is CASSLLRGQDGYTF.